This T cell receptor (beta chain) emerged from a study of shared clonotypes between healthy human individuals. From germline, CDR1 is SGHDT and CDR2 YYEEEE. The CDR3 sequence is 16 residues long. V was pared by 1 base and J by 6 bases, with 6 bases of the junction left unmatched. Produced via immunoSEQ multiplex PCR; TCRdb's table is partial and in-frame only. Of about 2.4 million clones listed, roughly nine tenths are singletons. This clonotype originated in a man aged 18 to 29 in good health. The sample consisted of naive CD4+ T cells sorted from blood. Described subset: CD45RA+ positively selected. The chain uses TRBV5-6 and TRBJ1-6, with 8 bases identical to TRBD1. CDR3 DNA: TGTGCCAGCAGCTTGAAGGGGACAGGATCTAATTCACCCCTCCACTTT. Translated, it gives CASSLKGTGSNSPLHF. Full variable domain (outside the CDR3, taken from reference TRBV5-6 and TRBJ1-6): DAGVTQSPTHLIKTRGQQVTLRCSPKSGHDTVSWYQQALGQGPQFIFQYYEEEERQRGNFPDRFSGHQFPNYSSELNVNALLLGDSALYLCASSLKGTGSNSPLHFGNGTRLTVT.